This T cell receptor (beta chain) derives from a study of T cells after yellow fever vaccination (dated by TCRdb to between 2019 and 2020). About the full investigation: Libraries from fractions with low cell numbers were prepared with the SMART-Seq v4 Ultra Low Input RNA kit. To track T-cell clones before and after primary and booster YFV17D yellow fever vaccination, bulk TCR alpha and beta repertoires were sequenced longitudinally. Two healthy male donors, one aged 18 to 29 and one aged 30 to 40 years, made up the cohort. Blood was collected at multiple timepoints before and after primary and secondary immunization, and bulk PBMC replicates and cell subsets were isolated.

According to the germline V gene, CDR1 reads SQVTM and CDR2 reads ANQGSEA. Taken from cysteine to phenylalanine, the CDR3 has 14 residues. Kept here is only the CDR3 DNA, which spans 42 bases and is read in frame from base 1. Trimming removed 4 bases from V and 1 base from J, leaving 10 bases between the germline ends. Synthesis of TCR cDNA relied on 5'RACE template switching, a step that introduced a universal primer site along with unique molecular identifiers. cDNA synthesis was primed from both the TCR alpha and TCR beta constant segments. Libraries were amplified in two PCR steps, with sample barcodes and sequencing adapters added in the second step. Sequencing of libraries was done on Illumina HiSeq 2500 (2x100 bp) or NovaSeq (2x150 bp). Per the original workflow: Demultiplexing of reads and collapsing into UMI consensus sequences were performed with MIGEC, and V(D)J alignment was carried out with MiXCR. Using edgeR on replicate PBMC samples, clonotypes were called vaccine-responding if FDR was below 0.01 and the log2 fold change was above 5 up to day 15. Each bulk clonotype received a CD4 or CD8 identity based on whether the sequenced CD4 or CD8 repertoire contained that clonotype at higher abundance. TCRdb ran its own pipeline on the public reads, namely fastp trimming at Q25 and MiXCR clone calling, and kept in-frame beta chains. One record per CDR3 amino acid sequence lists the most common genes and DNA. TCRdb, not the original authors, processed these V and J calls. This sample is represented by some 500,000 distinct CDR3 sequences; about 13% of them were singletons. Together, the top ten hold about 14% of the sample.

Beyond this particular receptor, the publication reports: Most clones expanded after primary vaccination (almost 97% of CD4 and roughly 88% of CD8) were re-detected after the booster, suggesting that broad memory maintenance occurred. FACS-sorted repertoires could contain abundant contaminating clonotypes from the bulk population, so computational filtering was required. Because only two donors were included in the study, the extent to which the findings can be generalized is limited. The secondary T-cell response was weaker than the primary response but faster, peaking on day 5 instead of day 15. A small fraction of clonotypes appeared in both the CD4 and CD8 compartments, likely as a result of convergent recombination.

What this sample's treatment or condition label stands for: live attenuated yellow fever vaccine strain. At each blood-draw timepoint, two biological replicates of bulk PBMCs were collected. A standard Ficoll-Paque protocol was used to isolate PBMCs from peripheral blood. TriZol was used to extract RNA from bulk PBMCs, from CD4 and CD8 fractions, and from dextramer-positive and dextramer-negative fractions. The sample holds a few counts of this clonotype. Its antigen is still unknown. No much larger clone is present one base from it, and per-base qualities are unavailable. This sequence originates from a young man who received the YFV17D yellow fever vaccine. The sample consisted of PBMCs, taken on the day of the yellow fever booster vaccination. The rearrangement combines TRBV29-1 with TRBJ2-2; the D gene is perhaps TRBD2, from 6 matching bases. The CDR3 here reads CSVGGLRNTGELFF. Read as DNA, the sequence is TGCAGCGTTGGGGGACTCCGGAACACCGGGGAGCTGTTTTTT.